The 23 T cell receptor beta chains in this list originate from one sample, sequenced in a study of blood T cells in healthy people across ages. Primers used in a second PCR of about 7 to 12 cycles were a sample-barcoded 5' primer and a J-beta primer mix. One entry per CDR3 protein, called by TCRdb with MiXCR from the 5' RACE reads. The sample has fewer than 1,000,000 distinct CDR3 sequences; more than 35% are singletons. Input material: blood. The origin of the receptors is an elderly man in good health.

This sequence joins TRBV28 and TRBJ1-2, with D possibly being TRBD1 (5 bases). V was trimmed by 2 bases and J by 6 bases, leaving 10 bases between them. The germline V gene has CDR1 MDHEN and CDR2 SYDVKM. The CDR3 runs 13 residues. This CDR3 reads CASSLRGAHGYTF. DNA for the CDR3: TGTGCCAGCAGTTTACGAGGGGCACATGGCTACACCTTC.

The CDR3 DNA sequence: TGTGCCAGCAGCCCCGTGATAGATACGCAGTATTTT. Translated: CASSPVIDTQYF. V is TRBV3-1 and J is TRBJ2-3, with D unclear. The CDR3 length is 12 residues. In germline, CDR1 is LGHDT, CDR2 YNNKEL (reference sequence). Trimming took off 4 bases at V and 5 bases at J, with 7 bases between the two ends.

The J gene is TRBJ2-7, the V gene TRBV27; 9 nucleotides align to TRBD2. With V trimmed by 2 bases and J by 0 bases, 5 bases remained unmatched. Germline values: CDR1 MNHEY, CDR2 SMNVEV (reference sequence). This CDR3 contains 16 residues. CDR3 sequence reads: CASSLSASGTSYEQYF. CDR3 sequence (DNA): TGTGCCAGCAGTTTAAGCGCTAGCGGGACCTCCTACGAGCAGTACTTC.

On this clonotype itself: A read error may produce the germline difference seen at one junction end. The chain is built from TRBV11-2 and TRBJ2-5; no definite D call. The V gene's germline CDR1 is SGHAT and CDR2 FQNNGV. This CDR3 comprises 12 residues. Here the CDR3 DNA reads TGTGCCTGCAGCCTATACAACAATGAGCAGTACTTC. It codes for CACSLYNNEQYF.

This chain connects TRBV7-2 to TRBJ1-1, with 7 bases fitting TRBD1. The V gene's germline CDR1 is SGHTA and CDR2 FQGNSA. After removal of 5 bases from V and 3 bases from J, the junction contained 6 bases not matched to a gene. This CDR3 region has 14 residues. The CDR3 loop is CASSRQGMDTEAFF. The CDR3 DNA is TGTGCCAGCAGCCGACAGGGCATGGACACTGAAGCTTTCTTT.

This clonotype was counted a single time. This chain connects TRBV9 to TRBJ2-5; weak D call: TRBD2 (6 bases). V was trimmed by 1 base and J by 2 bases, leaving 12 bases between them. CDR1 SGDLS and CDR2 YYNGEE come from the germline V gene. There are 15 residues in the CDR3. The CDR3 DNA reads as TGTGCCAGCAGCGTATACGGGACTTCGCAAGAGACCCAGTACTTC. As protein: CASSVYGTSQETQYF.

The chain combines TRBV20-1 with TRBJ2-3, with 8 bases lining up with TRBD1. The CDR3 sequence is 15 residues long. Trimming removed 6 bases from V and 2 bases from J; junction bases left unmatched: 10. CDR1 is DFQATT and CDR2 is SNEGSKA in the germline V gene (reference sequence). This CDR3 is CSAPPGQAFTDTQYF. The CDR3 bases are TGCAGTGCCCCCCCGGGACAGGCCTTCACAGATACGCAGTATTTT.

The CDR3 sequence: CASSQDLGGNTGELFF. CDR3 coding DNA: TGCGCCAGCAGCCAAGATTTAGGGGGCAACACCGGGGAGCTGTTTTTT. The chain is built from TRBV4-3 and TRBJ2-2; 7 bases are shared with TRBD1. The CDR3 extends over 16 amino acids. The V gene's germline CDR1 is LGHNA and CDR2 YSLEER. The trim removed 0 bases at V and 2 bases at J, leaving 3 bases unmatched.

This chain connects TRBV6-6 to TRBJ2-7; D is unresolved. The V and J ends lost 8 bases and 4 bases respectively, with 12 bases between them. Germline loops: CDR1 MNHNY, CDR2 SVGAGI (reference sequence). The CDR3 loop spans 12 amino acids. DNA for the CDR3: TGTGCCAGCGGCCACGGATTTTACGAGCAGTACTTC. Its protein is CASGHGFYEQYF.

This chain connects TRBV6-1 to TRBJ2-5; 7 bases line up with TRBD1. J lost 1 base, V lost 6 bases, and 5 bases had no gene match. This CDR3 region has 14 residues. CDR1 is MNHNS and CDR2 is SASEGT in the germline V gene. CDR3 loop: CASSNGQAQETQYF. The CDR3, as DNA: TGTGCCAGCAGCAATGGACAGGCCCAAGAGACCCAGTACTTC.

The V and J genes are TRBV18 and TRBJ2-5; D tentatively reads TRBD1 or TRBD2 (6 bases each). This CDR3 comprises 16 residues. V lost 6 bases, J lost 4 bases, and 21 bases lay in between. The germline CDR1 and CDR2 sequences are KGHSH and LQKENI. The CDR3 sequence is CASSPEGKGGRETQYF. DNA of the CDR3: TGTGCCAGCTCCCCAGAGGGGAAGGGGGGCCGAGAGACCCAGTACTTC. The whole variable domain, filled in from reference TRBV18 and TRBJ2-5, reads NAGVMQNPRHLVRRRGQEARLRCSPMKGHSHVYWYRQLPEEGLKFMVYLQKENIIDESGMPKERFSAEFPKEGPSILRIQQVVRGDSAAYFCASSPEGKGGRETQYFGPGTRLLVL.

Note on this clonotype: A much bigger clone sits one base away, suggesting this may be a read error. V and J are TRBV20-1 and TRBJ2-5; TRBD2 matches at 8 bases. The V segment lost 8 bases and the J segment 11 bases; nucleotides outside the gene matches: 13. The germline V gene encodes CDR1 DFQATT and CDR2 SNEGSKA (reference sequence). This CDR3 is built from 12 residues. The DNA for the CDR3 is TGCAGTCCGGGGGGGGTCTTGGATGAGCAGTACTTC. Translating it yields CSPGGVLDEQYF.

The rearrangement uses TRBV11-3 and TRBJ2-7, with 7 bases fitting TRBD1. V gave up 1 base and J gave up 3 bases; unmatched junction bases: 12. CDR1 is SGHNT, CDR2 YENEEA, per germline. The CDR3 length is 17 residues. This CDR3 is CASSLGPDRAILYEQYF. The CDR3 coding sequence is TGTGCCAGCAGCTTAGGACCCGACAGGGCCATACTCTACGAGCAGTACTTC.

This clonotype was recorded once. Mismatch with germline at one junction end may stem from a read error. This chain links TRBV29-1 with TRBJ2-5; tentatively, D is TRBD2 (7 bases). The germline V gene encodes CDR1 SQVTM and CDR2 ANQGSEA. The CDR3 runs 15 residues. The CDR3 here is CSVEGGEQGGETPYF. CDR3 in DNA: TGCAGCGTTGAGGGGGGGGAACAGGGAGGTGAGACCCCGTACTTC.

The CDR3 nucleotides are TGTGCCAGCAGTAGGACCAAGACCCCCGGGGTGCAGTTCTTC. It codes for CASSRTKTPGVQFF. The rearrangement joins TRBV7-2 to TRBJ2-1; TRBD2 is a possible D gene (5 bases). V was shortened by 6 bases and J by 12 bases, with 21 bases between the two germline ends. Germline V gives CDR1 SGHTA, CDR2 FQGNSA. The CDR3 runs to 14 residues.

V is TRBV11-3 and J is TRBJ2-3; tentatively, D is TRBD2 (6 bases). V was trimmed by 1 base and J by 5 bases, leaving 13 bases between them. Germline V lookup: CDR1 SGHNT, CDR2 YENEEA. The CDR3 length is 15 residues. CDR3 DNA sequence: TGTGCCAGCAGCTTAGGAGCTAGCGTCGAAGATACGCAGTATTTT. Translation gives CASSLGASVEDTQYF.

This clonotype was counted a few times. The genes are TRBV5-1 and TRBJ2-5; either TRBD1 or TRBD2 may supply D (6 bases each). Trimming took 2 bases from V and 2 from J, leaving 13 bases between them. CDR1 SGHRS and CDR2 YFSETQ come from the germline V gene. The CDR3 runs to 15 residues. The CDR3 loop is CASSFRRGGQETQYF. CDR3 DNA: TGCGCCAGCAGCTTCCGACGAGGGGGGCAAGAGACCCAGTACTTC.

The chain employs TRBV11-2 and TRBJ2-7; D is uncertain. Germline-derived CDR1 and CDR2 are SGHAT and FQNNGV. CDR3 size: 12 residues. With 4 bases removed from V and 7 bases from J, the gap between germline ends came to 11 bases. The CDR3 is CASSYAELEQYF. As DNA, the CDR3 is TGTGCCAGCAGCTACGCCGAGTTAGAGCAGTACTTC.

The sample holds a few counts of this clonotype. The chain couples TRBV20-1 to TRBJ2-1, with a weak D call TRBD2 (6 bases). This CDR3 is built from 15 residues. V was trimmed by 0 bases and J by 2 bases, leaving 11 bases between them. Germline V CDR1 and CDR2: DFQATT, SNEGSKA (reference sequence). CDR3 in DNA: TGCAGTGCTAGAGAGTTAGCGGAGGCCTACAATGAGCAGTTCTTC. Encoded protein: CSARELAEAYNEQFF.

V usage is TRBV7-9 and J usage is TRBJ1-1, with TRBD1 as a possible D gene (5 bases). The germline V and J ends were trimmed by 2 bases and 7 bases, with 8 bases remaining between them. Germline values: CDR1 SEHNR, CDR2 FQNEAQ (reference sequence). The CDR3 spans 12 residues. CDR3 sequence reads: CASSLNGGEAFF. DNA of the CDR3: TGTGCCAGCAGCTTAAATGGGGGTGAAGCTTTCTTT.

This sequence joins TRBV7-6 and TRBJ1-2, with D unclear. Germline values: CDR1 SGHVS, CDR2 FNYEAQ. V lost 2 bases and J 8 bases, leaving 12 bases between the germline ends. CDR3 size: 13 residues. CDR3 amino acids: CASSLSPSSGYTF. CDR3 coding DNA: TGTGCCAGCAGCTTATCCCCTTCGTCCGGCTACACCTTC.

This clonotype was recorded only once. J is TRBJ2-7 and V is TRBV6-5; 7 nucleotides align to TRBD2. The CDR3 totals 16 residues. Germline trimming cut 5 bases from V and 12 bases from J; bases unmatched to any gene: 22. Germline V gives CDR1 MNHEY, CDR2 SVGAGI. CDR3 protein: CASSRGMAGVEETLYF. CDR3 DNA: TGTGCCAGCAGTCGGGGCATGGCGGGAGTAGAAGAGACCCTGTACTTC.

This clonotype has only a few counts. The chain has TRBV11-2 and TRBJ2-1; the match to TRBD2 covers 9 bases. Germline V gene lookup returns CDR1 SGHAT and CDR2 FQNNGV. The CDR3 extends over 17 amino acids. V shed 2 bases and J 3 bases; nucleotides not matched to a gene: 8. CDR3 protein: CASSLMDLAGIYNEQFF. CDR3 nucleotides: TGTGCCAGCAGCTTAATGGATCTAGCGGGGATCTACAATGAGCAGTTCTTC.